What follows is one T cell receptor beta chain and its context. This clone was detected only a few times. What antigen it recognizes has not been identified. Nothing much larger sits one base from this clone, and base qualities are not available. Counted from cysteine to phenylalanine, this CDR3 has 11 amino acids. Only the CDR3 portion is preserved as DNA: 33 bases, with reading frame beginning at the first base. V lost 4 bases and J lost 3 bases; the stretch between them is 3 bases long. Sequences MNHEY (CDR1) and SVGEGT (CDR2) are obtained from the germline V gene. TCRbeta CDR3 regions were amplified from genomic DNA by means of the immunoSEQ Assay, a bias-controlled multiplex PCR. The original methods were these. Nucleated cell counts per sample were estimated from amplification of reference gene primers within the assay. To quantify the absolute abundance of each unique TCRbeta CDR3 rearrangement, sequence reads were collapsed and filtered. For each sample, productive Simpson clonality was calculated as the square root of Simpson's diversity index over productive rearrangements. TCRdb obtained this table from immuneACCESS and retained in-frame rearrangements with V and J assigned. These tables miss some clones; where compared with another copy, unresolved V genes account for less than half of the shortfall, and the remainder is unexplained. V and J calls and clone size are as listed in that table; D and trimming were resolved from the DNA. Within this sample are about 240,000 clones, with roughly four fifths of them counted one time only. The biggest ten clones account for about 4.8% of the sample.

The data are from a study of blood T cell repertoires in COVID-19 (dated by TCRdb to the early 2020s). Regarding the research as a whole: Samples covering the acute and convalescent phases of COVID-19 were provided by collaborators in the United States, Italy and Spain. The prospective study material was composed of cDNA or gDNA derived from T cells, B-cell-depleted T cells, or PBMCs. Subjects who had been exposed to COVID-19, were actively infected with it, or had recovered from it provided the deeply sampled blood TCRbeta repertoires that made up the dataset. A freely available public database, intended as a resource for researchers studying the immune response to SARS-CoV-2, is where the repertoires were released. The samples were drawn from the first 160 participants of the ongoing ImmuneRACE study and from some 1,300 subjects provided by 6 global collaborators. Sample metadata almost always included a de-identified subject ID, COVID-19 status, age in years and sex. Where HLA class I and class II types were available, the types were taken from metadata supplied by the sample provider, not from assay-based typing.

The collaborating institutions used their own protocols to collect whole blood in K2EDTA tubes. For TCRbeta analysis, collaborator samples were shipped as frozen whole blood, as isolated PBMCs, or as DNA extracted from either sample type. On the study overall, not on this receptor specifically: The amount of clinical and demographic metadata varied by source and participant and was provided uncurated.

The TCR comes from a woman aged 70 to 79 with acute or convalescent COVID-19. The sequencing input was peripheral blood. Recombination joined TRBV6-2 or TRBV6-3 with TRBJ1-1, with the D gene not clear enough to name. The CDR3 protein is CASSSYTEAFF. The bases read TGTGCCAGCAGTTCGTACACTGAAGCTTTCTTT.